A single sample gave rise to the 16 T cell receptor beta chains below, sequenced in a study of blood T cells in healthy people across ages. The authors ran a second PCR of 7 to 11 cycles using a sample-barcoded 5' primer and a J-beta primer mix. TCRdb reprocessed the 5' RACE reads via MiXCR and lists one record per CDR3 protein. The sample has 1.5 million to 2 million distinct CDR3 sequences, about 39% seen once. The sequencing input was blood. The source of these receptors is a human donor in good health.

V gene TRBV5-1 combines with J gene TRBJ1-1, with 8 bases matching TRBD1. CDR3 length: 15 residues. The germline gives CDR1 SGHRS, CDR2 YFSETQ. J gave up 8 bases and V 4 bases, and 13 bases lay outside the gene matches. CDR3 amino acids: CASSRVRTGSGEAFF. The CDR3 nucleotides are TGCGCCAGCAGCCGAGTCCGGACAGGGTCGGGAGAAGCTTTCTTT. Based on the CDR3 plus reference TRBV5-1 and TRBJ1-1, the full variable domain is KAGVTQTPRYLIKTRGQQVTLSCSPISGHRSVSWYQQTPGQGLQFLFEYFSETQRNKGNFPGRFSGRQFSNSRSEMNVSTLELGDSALYLCASSRVRTGSGEAFFGQGTRLTVV.

The chain recombines TRBV4-2 with TRBJ2-1; unclear D gene. The CDR3 extends over 17 amino acids. The V and J ends lost 2 bases and 0 bases respectively, with 14 bases between them. Germline V gene lookup returns CDR1 LGHNA and CDR2 YNFKEQ. CDR3 nucleotide sequence: TGTGCCAGCAGCCAATTGTTCGGGTCAGGCTCCTACAATGAGCAGTTCTTC. As protein: CASSQLFGSGSYNEQFF.

This sequence joins TRBV7-9 and TRBJ1-5; no clear D. V lost 4 bases, J lost 0 bases, and 7 bases lay in between. Looked up from germline, CDR1 is SEHNR and CDR2 is FQNEAQ (reference sequence). This CDR3 contains 14 residues. In DNA form, the CDR3 reads TGTGCCAGCAGCTCCCGGGCTAGCAATCAGCCCCAGCATTTT. It encodes CASSSRASNQPQHF.

Comment on this clonotype: A junction boundary mismatches the germline segment, possibly from a read error. The V and J genes are TRBV20-1 and TRBJ2-7; 8 bases fit TRBD1. CDR3 size: 14 residues. Germline assignment: CDR1 DFQATT and CDR2 SNEGSKA (reference sequence). CDR3 amino acids: CSARRAGGGYEQYF. As DNA, the CDR3 is TGCAGCGCTAGGAGGGCAGGGGGCGGCTACGAGCAGTACTTC.

This clonotype was counted between two and nine times. The J gene is TRBJ2-1, the V gene TRBV29-1; the match to TRBD1 covers 10 bases. Looked up from germline, CDR1 is SQVTM and CDR2 is ANQGSEA. There are 15 residues in the CDR3. With V trimmed by 4 bases and J by 8 bases, 11 bases remained unmatched. The DNA of the CDR3 is TGCAGCGTTGCGGGGACAGGGGACGCCCGTGATGAGCAGTTCTTC. This sequence encodes CSVAGTGDARDEQFF.

This chain uses TRBV9 with TRBJ2-7; D is unclear. With 3 bases removed from V and 7 bases from J, the gap between germline ends came to 20 bases. The V gene's germline CDR1 is SGDLS and CDR2 YYNGEE. The CDR3 is made up of 15 amino acids. The CDR3 spells CASSAAQGSLWEQYF. The CDR3, as DNA: TGTGCCAGCAGCGCCGCACAAGGCTCCCTGTGGGAGCAGTACTTC. Filled out from reference TRBV9 and TRBJ2-7, the complete variable domain reads DSGVTQTPKHLITATGQRVTLRCSPRSGDLSVYWYQQSLDQGLQFLIQYYNGEERAKGNILERFSAQQFPDLHSELNLSSLELGDSALYFCASSAAQGSLWEQYFGPGTRLTVT.

This clonotype has a count of ten or more. The rearrangement uses TRBV7-2 and TRBJ2-5, with 7 bases that match TRBD1. Germline-derived CDR1 and CDR2 are SGHTA and FQGNSA. The CDR3 is made up of 14 amino acids. V was pared by 5 bases and J by 1 base, with 4 bases of the junction left unmatched. CDR3 residues: CASSPGQPQETQYF. In DNA, the CDR3 is TGTGCCAGCAGCCCGGGACAGCCCCAAGAGACCCAGTACTTC.

V is TRBV12-3 or TRBV12-4 and J is TRBJ1-1; D gene unclear. Trimming cost V 6 bases and J 1 base, with 15 bases left between them. The CDR3 is 15 amino acids. In DNA, the CDR3 is TGTGCCAGCAGCCTCCGGCCAGCCACGAACACTGAAGCTTTCTTT. It codes for CASSLRPATNTEAFF.

This clonotype was seen a handful of times. V usage is TRBV20-1 and J usage is TRBJ1-2; D ambiguous. Per germline, CDR1 DFQATT and CDR2 SNEGSKA (reference sequence). V was trimmed by 5 bases and J by 4 bases, leaving 17 bases between them. This CDR3 is 14 amino acids long. The CDR3 region has the DNA TGCAGTGCTCCCAAACCCTCCGTAATCTATGGCTACACCTTC. It codes for CSAPKPSVIYGYTF.

V usage is TRBV12-3 or TRBV12-4 and J usage is TRBJ1-5; a possible D gene is TRBD1 (6 bases). This CDR3 comprises 14 residues. V gave up 5 bases and J gave up 3 bases, with 11 bases separating them. This CDR3 reads CASSIDRFNQPQHF. The DNA of the CDR3 is TGTGCCAGCAGTATCGACAGGTTCAATCAGCCCCAGCATTTT.

The V call is TRBV3-1, the J call TRBJ2-4; TRBD1 aligns across 9 bases. The J call is uncertain, as TRBJ2-7 better fits the DNA end. This CDR3 has 13 residues. The germline gives CDR1 LGHDT, CDR2 YNNKEL (reference sequence). The CDR3 is CASSRQGEDEQYF. The CDR3 nucleotides are TGTGCCAGCAGCCGACAGGGGGAGGACGAGCAGTACTTC.

The chain links TRBV12-3 or TRBV12-4 to TRBJ2-7; D might be TRBD1 or TRBD2, each matching 5 bases. The CDR3 covers 13 residues. V lost 7 bases to trimming and J lost 3 bases, with 13 bases between them. The CDR3, as DNA: TGTGCCAGCACTTGGGACCGACACTACGAGCAGTACTTC. Encoded protein: CASTWDRHYEQYF.

Concerning this clonotype: Relative to the germline gene, one junction end is altered; a read error may explain this. V gene TRBV4-3 combines with J gene TRBJ1-2; D gene unclear. Germline V gene data show CDR1 as LGHNA and CDR2 as YSLEER. This CDR3 contains 15 residues. CDR3 in amino acids: CVSSPQGAGTGGYTF. The CDR3 DNA follows: TGCGTCAGCAGCCCGCAAGGTGCAGGCACGGGAGGCTACACCTTC.

CDR3 nucleotides: TGCGCCAGCAGCGACCTAGGGGCCCATGAAGCTTTCTTT. It specifies CASSDLGAHEAFF. The chain carries TRBV5-1 and TRBJ1-1, with a weak D call TRBD1 (5 bases). Trimming took off 4 bases at V and 7 bases at J, with 14 bases between the two ends. Germline loops: CDR1 SGHRS, CDR2 YFSETQ. The CDR3 runs 13 residues.

This clonotype was found a few times. V gene TRBV7-9 combines with J gene TRBJ1-2, with TRBD1 matching 7 bases. CDR1 and CDR2 (germline): SEHNR, FQNEAQ (reference sequence). Trimming at V came to 3 bases and at J to 4 bases, leaving 8 bases not matched to a gene. CDR3 length: 15 residues. CDR3 protein: CASSFEGGLGYGYTF. The CDR3 DNA is TGTGCCAGCAGCTTCGAAGGGGGCTTGGGCTATGGCTACACCTTC.

This chain connects TRBV9 to TRBJ2-7, with D maybe TRBD1 (6 bases). The CDR3 covers 14 residues. Germline loops: CDR1 SGDLS, CDR2 YYNGEE. V was shortened by 0 bases and J by 3 bases, with 10 bases between the two germline ends. CDR3 in amino acids: CASSVGGHFYEQYF. Here the CDR3 DNA reads TGTGCCAGCAGCGTAGGGGGGCACTTCTACGAGCAGTACTTC. Full variable domain (missing parts from reference TRBV9 and TRBJ2-7): DSGVTQTPKHLITATGQRVTLRCSPRSGDLSVYWYQQSLDQGLQFLIQYYNGEERAKGNILERFSAQQFPDLHSELNLSSLELGDSALYFCASSVGGHFYEQYFGPGTRLTVT.